These 2 T cell receptor beta chains originate from one sample sequenced in a study of spatial heterogeneity in lung cancer. Time point of the sample: sample taken at primary tumor resection. The study's findings and limits: The number of expanded tumor alpha and beta chains correlated with mutation number.

TCRdb used MiXCR to reprocess the 5' RACE reads, holding one entry per CDR3 protein. The data hold 4,000 or so distinct CDR3 sequences, with roughly a tenth observed a single time. The antigens for these receptors are not known. Specimen: lung tumor tissue, collected at surgery. The origin of the receptors is a male donor with early-stage non-small cell lung cancer.

Turning to this clonotype: Within a library made for alpha chains, this beta chain is off target, and its count is uninformative. The chain joins TRBV7-2 to TRBJ2-6; D remains unclear. CDR3 length: 14 residues. The germline CDR1 and CDR2 sequences are SGHTA and FQGNSA. V lost 3 bases and J 0 bases, leaving 3 bases between the germline ends. The DNA of the CDR3 is TGTGCCAGCAGCTTGACCTCTGGGGCCAACGTCCTGACTTTC. This sequence encodes CASSLTSGANVLTF.

In this sample, this clonotype is medium-sized. Within a library made for alpha chains, this beta chain is off target, and its count is uninformative. This chain joins TRBV27 and TRBJ1-5; D call uncertain. Germline V gene sequence: CDR1 MNHEY, CDR2 SMNVEV (reference sequence). Between the trimmed V and J ends, which lost 7 bases and 0 bases, there was a span of 16 bases. This CDR3 is 16 amino acids long. As DNA, the CDR3 is TGTGCCAGCACCCGTGAGGGAAGCAATAGCAATCAGCCCCAGCATTTT. Translating gives CASTREGSNSNQPQHF.